This T cell receptor beta chain comes out of a study of beta chain features in type 1 diabetes. The study reverse transcribed the entire isolated RNA, so it sequenced expressed TCRB transcripts. It was found that naive, central memory and regulatory T cell samples averaged around 3.7 million reads. Some clones are missing from TCRdb's copy, which holds only in-frame ones; the method was immunoSEQ multiplex PCR. This sample has hundreds of thousands of clones, with roughly 16% found just once. This clone came up a few times. Its matching antigen is unknown. Populations obtained by sorting all exceeded 98% purity. Study-level results: Across all four CD4+ subsets, people with type 1 diabetes showed modestly shorter TCRB CDR3s. Reduced insertions and increased deletions marked VDJ junctions in type 1 diabetes patients.

Material: naive CD4+ T cells from blood. The source is a man between 18 and 35 years old in good health.

CDR3 protein: CASSLTGQGLWGEQYF. CDR3 sequence (DNA): TGTGCCAGCAGCTTGACGGGACAGGGACTGTGGGGCGAGCAGTACTTC. V gene TRBV11-1 combines with J gene TRBJ2-7; 9 bases align to TRBD1. CDR3 length: 16 amino acids. The ends lost 3 bases at V and 6 bases at J; junction bases unmatched: 12. Germline values: CDR1 SGHAT, CDR2 FQDESV (reference sequence).